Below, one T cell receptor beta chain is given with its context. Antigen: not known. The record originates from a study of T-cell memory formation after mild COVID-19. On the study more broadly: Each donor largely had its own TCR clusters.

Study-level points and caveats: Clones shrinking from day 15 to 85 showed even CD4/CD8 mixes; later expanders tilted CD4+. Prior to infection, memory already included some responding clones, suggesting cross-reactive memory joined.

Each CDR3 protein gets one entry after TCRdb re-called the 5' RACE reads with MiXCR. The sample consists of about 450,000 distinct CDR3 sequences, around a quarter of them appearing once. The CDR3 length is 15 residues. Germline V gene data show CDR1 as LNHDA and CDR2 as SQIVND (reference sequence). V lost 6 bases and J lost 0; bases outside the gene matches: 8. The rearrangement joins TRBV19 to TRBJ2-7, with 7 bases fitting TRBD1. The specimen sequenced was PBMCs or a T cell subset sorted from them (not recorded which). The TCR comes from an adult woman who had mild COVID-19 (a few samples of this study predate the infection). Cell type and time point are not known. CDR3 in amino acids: CASSLGQASSYEQYF. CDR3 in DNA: TGTGCCAGTAGCCTCGGACAGGCTAGCTCCTACGAGCAGTACTTC.